This TCR beta chain was recorded in a study of CD8 T cells in Susac syndrome. General study results and limits: The number of individuals included in the study's TCR sequencing and HLA analysis was acknowledged as relatively small.

With random hexamers, roughly 0.5 to 1 ug RNA was reverse transcribed. Amplification of TCR beta CDR3 spanned 54 Vbeta and 13 Jbeta via immunoSEQ multiplex PCR. One entry per CDR3 protein, called by TCRdb with MiXCR from the immunoSEQ multiplex PCR reads. The table includes fewer than 300,000 distinct CDR3 sequences, approximately 84% detected once. As regards this clonotype: Its antigen is not known.

V gave up 6 bases and J gave up 3 bases; unmatched junction bases: 8. The CDR3 has 16 amino acids. Germline V CDR1 and CDR2: MNHNS, SASEGT. The sequence came from a human donor with multiple sclerosis. Specimen: CD8+ T cells from PBMCs. The J gene is TRBJ1-5, the V gene TRBV6-1, with 10 positions matching TRBD1. CDR3 loop: CASSDRTGGVNQPQHF. The DNA of the CDR3 is TGTGCCAGCAGCGATAGGACAGGGGGGGTCAATCAGCCCCAGCATTTT.